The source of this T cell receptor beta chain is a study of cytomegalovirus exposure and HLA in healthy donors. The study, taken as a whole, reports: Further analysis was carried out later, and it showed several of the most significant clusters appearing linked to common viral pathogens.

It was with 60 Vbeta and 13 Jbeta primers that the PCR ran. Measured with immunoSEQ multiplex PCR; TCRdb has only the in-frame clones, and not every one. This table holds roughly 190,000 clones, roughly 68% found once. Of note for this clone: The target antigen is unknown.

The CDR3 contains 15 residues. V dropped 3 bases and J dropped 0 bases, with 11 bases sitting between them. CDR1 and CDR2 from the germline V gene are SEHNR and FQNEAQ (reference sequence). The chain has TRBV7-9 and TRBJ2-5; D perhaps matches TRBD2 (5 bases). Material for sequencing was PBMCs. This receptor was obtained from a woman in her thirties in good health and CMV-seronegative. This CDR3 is CASSFTSGNQETQYF. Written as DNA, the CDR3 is TGTGCCAGCAGCTTTACGTCGGGGAACCAAGAGACCCAGTACTTC.